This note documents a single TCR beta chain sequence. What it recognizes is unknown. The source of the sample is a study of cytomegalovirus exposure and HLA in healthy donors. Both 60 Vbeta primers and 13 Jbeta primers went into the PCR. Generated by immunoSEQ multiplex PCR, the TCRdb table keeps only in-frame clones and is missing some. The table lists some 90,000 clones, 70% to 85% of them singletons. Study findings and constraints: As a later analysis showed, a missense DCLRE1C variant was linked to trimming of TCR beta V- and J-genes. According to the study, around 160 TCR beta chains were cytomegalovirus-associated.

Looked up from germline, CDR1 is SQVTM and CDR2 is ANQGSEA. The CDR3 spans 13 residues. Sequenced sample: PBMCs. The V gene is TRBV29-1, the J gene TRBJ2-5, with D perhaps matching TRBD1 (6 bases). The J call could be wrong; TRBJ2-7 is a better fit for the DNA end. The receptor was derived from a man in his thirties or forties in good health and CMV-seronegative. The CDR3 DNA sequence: TGCAGCGTCGAGGGGGTGGACCCCTACGAGCAGTACTTC. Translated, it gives CSVEGVDPYEQYF.